What follows is one T cell receptor (beta chain) and its context. Its antigen remains unknown. The data were taken from a study of T cell clusters in autoimmune cytopenias. For the study at large: The median distinct TRB clonotype count was approximately 2,500 per sample, from a median approximately 52,000 reads.

One tube held mixed TRB-A and TRB-B primer pools for touch-down PCR. TCRdb re-called the multiplex PCR reads; every CDR3 protein appears as one record, without DNA. This specimen shows under 15,000 distinct CDR3 sequences; the ten leading clones hold about 3%. This CDR3 is 12 amino acids long. Each sample's input was around 270 ng genomic DNA, approximately 37,500 genome equivalents. Study results and caveats: Comparing secondary cytopenia with chronic lymphocytic leukemia showed no cluster-lack signature, apparently masked by lymphoma repertoire. Primary autoimmune cytopenia patients appeared to lack physiological T cell clusters present in healthy donors. TRB repertoire shifts in secondary cytopenia and chronic lymphocytic leukemia mostly reflected lymphoma, not autoimmunity.

The clonotype was recovered from a human donor with an autoimmune cytopenia or autoimmune hepatitis (not recorded which). Sequencing was done on a sample of peripheral blood. The chain carries TRBV12-3 or TRBV12-4 and TRBJ2-7; TCRdb designates TRBD1, a call that cannot be tested without DNA. The CDR3 loop is CASTLGGHEQYF.